These T cell receptor beta chains were read from a single sample in a study of cytomegalovirus exposure and HLA in healthy donors. The table came from immunoSEQ multiplex PCR; TCRdb's copy has only in-frame clones and leaves some out. The sample records approximately 150,000 clones, 76% being singletons. The sample taken for sequencing was PBMCs. These receptors originate from a woman between 40 and 55 years old in good health and CMV-seronegative. The CDR3 runs from the conserved cysteine through the conserved F or W. A D gene is named only where the DNA matches it firmly. Size is stated for part of the rows, as once, few or many counts, or as a class when the clone is expanded.

CAWSVRGTATYEQYF	TGTGCCTGGAGTGTACGGGGGACAGCTACCTACGAGCAGTACTTC	.	TRBJ2-7	.	TRBV30
CASGLAGIYEQYF	TGTGCCAGCGGACTAGCGGGTATCTACGAGCAGTACTTC	.	TRBJ2-7	TRBD2	TRBV27
CASRPTGGVTGELFF	TGTGCCAGCAGACCAACAGGGGGGGTCACCGGGGAGCTGTTTTTT	.	TRBJ2-2	.	TRBV27
CASTPTTVPTEQYF	TGTGCCAGTACCCCAACTACGGTCCCTACCGAGCAGTACTTC	.	TRBJ2-7	.	TRBV19
CASSERGHGNTIYF	TGTGCCAGCAGTGAAAGGGGACACGGAAACACCATATATTTT	few	TRBJ1-3	.	TRBV6-1
CASSLLAGGPDTQYF	TGTGCCAGCAGCTTATTAGCGGGAGGGCCAGATACGCAGTATTTT	.	TRBJ2-3	TRBD2	TRBV5-8
CASSLGKQSISNYGYTF	TGCGCCAGCAGCTTGGGTAAACAGAGCATATCTAACTATGGCTACACCTTC	.	TRBJ1-2	.	TRBV5-1
CASSQGTSGSLGSYEQYF	TGCGCCAGCAGCCAAGGGACTAGCGGGAGTCTGGGCTCCTACGAGCAGTACTTC	once	TRBJ2-7	TRBD2	TRBV4-1
CASGEQGFSGNTIYF	TGTGCCAGTGGTGAACAGGGGTTCTCTGGAAACACCATATATTTT	few	TRBJ1-3	TRBD1	TRBV19
CASTTGTGREYTEAFF	TGTGCCAGCACCACGGGGACCGGACGGGAGTACACTGAAGCTTTCTTT	.	TRBJ1-1	.	TRBV5-4
CASSGQFSNQPQHF	TGTGCCAGCAGTGGACAGTTTAGCAATCAGCCCCAGCATTTT	.	TRBJ1-5	.	TRBV2
CASSFLAGSTDTQYF	TGTGCCAGCAGCTTTTTAGCGGGGTCGACAGATACGCAGTATTTT	.	TRBJ2-3	TRBD2	TRBV5-8
CASRDDRGGETQYF	TGTGCCAGCAGGGACGACAGGGGTGGGGAGACCCAGTACTTC	.	TRBJ2-5	TRBD1	TRBV7-9
CASSLSGISTDTQYF	TGCGCCAGCAGCCTTAGCGGGATAAGCACAGATACGCAGTATTTT	.	TRBJ2-3	TRBD2	TRBV5-1
CASSGGPDTGELFF	TGTGCCAGTTCGGGGGGGCCGGACACCGGGGAGCTGTTTTTT	.	TRBJ2-2	TRBD2	TRBV11-1
CASSLGLAGGLDTQYF	TGTGCCAGTAGTCTGGGACTAGCGGGGGGGCTTGATACGCAGTATTTT	.	TRBJ2-3	TRBD2	TRBV19
CASRPCRTSDPSTDTQYF	TGTGCAAGTCGCCCTTGTAGGACTAGCGACCCTAGCACAGATACGCAGTATTTT	.	TRBJ2-3	.	TRBV12-2
CASESGVGETQYF	TGTGCCAGTGAAAGCGGGGTGGGAGAGACCCAGTACTTC	.	TRBJ2-5	TRBD2	TRBV19
CSSSGTENYGYTF	TGTTCCAGCAGCGGGACAGAAAACTATGGCTACACCTTC	.	TRBJ1-2	TRBD1	TRBV7-9
CATSIIRRDTEAFF	TGTGCCACCAGCATTATTAGGAGGGACACTGAAGCTTTCTTT	.	TRBJ1-1	.	TRBV15
CASSTTGVLLEQYF	TGTGCCAGCAGTACCACAGGGGTCCTCCTCGAGCAGTACTTC	.	TRBJ2-7	TRBD1	TRBV27
CARTDANTGELFF	TGTGCCAGGACAGACGCGAACACCGGGGAGCTGTTTTTT	.	TRBJ2-2	.	TRBV19
CASSDPLGEAFF	TGTGCCAGCAGTGACCCACTAGGAGAAGCTTTCTTT	few	TRBJ1-1	.	TRBV28
CASSLDGGSGNTIYF	TGTGCCAGCAGCTTAGATGGAGGCTCTGGAAACACCATATATTTT	.	TRBJ1-3	.	TRBV7-9
CASSYGADQGYTF	TGTGCCAGCAGTTACGGGGCAGATCAAGGCTACACCTTC	.	TRBJ1-2	.	TRBV6-5
CSSSLWSATNEKLFF	TGTTCCAGCAGCTTATGGAGTGCAACTAATGAAAAACTGTTTTTT	.	TRBJ1-4	.	TRBV7-9
CASSGLSGSYEQYF	TGTGCCAGCAGTGGACTCAGCGGCTCCTACGAGCAGTACTTC	.	TRBJ2-7	.	TRBV6-5
CASSQPGREDYGYTF	TGCGCCAGCAGCCAACCCGGACGGGAAGACTATGGCTACACCTTC	.	TRBJ1-2	.	TRBV4-1
CASRLTFSDNSPLHF	TGTGCCAGCAGGTTAACTTTCTCCGATAATTCACCCCTCCACTTT	.	TRBJ1-6	.	TRBV6-5
CSARKYRDVRETQYF	TGCAGCGCCCGCAAATACAGGGACGTTAGGGAGACCCAGTACTTC	.	TRBJ2-5	.	TRBV29-1
CASRAGGPTGYGYTF	TGTGCCAGCAGGGCCGGCGGGCCAACCGGCTATGGCTACACCTTC	.	TRBJ1-2	.	TRBV2
CASSYSGGGTTEQYF	TGTGCCAGCAGTTACTCGGGGGGAGGGACAACGGAGCAGTACTTC	.	TRBJ2-7	.	TRBV6-5
CASSQGQGATGANVLTF	TGTGCCAGCTCGCAGGGACAGGGGGCTACTGGGGCCAACGTCCTGACTTTC	few	TRBJ2-6	TRBD1	TRBV18
CASSVGYRVNEQFF	TGTGCCAGCAGCGTAGGGTACAGGGTAAATGAGCAGTTCTTC	.	TRBJ2-1	.	TRBV9
CASSSLSGSGQYF	TGTGCCAGCAGTTCCCTCTCCGGTAGTGGGCAGTACTTC	.	TRBJ2-7	.	TRBV28
CAWSSGFYGYTF	TGTGCCTGGAGTTCAGGATTCTATGGCTACACCTTC	few	TRBJ1-2	.	TRBV30
CASSPDRFDTEAFF	TGTGCCAGCAGTCCGGACAGGTTTGACACTGAAGCTTTCTTT	.	TRBJ1-1	TRBD1	TRBV28
CASSYSGGSNYGYTF	TGTGCCAGCAGTTACTCCGGGGGTTCGAACTATGGCTACACCTTC	.	TRBJ1-2	.	TRBV6-5
CASSPGTENEKLFF	TGTGCCAGCTCACCCGGGACAGAGAATGAAAAACTGTTTTTT	.	TRBJ1-4	TRBD1	TRBV18
CASSFNRDGEQYF	TGTGCCAGCAGCTTCAACAGGGATGGCGAGCAGTACTTC	.	TRBJ2-7	.	TRBV13
CASSSTRDFLNTGELFF	TGTGCCAGCAGCTCAACCCGGGACTTTTTAAACACCGGGGAGCTGTTTTTT	.	TRBJ2-2	.	TRBV7-6
CASRLSSGTNEKLFF	TGTGCCAGCAGACTTTCGTCGGGGACTAATGAAAAACTGTTTTTT	.	TRBJ1-4	.	TRBV6-5
CAWSALAGSATDTQYF	TGTGCCTGGAGTGCATTAGCGGGCTCGGCCACAGATACGCAGTATTTT	.	TRBJ2-3	TRBD2	TRBV30
CASSTITGRSYNEQFF	TGTGCCAGCAGTACCATAACAGGTCGCTCCTACAATGAGCAGTTCTTC	.	TRBJ2-1	.	TRBV6-6
CATRIGVGAFF	TGTGCCACTAGGATCGGGGTGGGAGCTTTCTTT	few	TRBJ1-1	.	TRBV28
CASSVVTRQGDYEQYF	TGTGCCAGCAGCGTCGTCACCCGACAGGGGGACTACGAGCAGTACTTC	.	TRBJ2-7	TRBD1	TRBV7-9
CASSSITSGRKYEQYF	TGTGCCAGCAGCTCTATTACTAGCGGGAGGAAGTACGAGCAGTACTTC	.	TRBJ2-7	TRBD2	TRBV11-1
CASSLEGLSLEAFF	TGCGCCAGCAGCTTGGAGGGACTCTCCCTAGAAGCTTTCTTT	.	TRBJ1-1	.	TRBV5-1
CAIGGQITDTQYF	TGTGCCATCGGGGGACAGATCACAGATACGCAGTATTTT	.	TRBJ2-3	TRBD1	TRBV10-3
CASSLQQGNTEAFF	TGTGCCAGTAGTTTACAACAGGGGAACACTGAAGCTTTCTTT	.	TRBJ1-1	.	TRBV19
CATSGQGRMDTQYF	TGTGCCACCTCTGGACAGGGGAGAATGGATACGCAGTATTTT	.	TRBJ2-3	TRBD1	TRBV28
CASSKWSSGGYQETQYF	TGTGCCAGCAGCAAATGGAGCAGCGGGGGGTACCAAGAGACCCAGTACTTC	once	TRBJ2-5	TRBD2	TRBV5-6
CASSNRQEGYTF	TGTGCCAGTAGCAATAGACAAGAAGGCTACACCTTC	.	TRBJ1-2	.	TRBV19